These 21 T cell receptor beta chains came from one sample sequenced in a study of shared clonotypes between healthy human individuals. Sequencing used immunoSEQ multiplex PCR; TCRdb keeps in-frame clones, though not all of them. This table holds about 2.3 million clones, more than 80% found once. Sequencing input: naive CD4+ T cells from PBMCs. Subset denoted: CD45RA+ positively selected. These receptors originate from a man younger than 35 in good health. Some clones in this sample may be carry-over from other donors' samples.

V gene TRBV4-1 combines with J gene TRBJ2-1; D might be TRBD2 (5 bases). Germline-derived CDR1 and CDR2 are MGHRA and YSYEKL. The CDR3 spans 14 residues. V gave up 3 bases and J gave up 8 bases, with 14 bases separating them. CDR3 protein: CASSHRTGWDEQFF. CDR3 nucleotides: TGCGCCAGCAGCCACCGGACTGGCTGGGATGAGCAGTTCTTC.

The V call is TRBV7-2, the J call TRBJ2-7, with 14 bases fitting TRBD2. The germline CDR1 and CDR2 sequences are SGHTA and FQGNSA. CDR3 length equals 16 residues. V lost 5 bases and J lost 2; bases outside the gene matches: 5. CDR3 amino acids: CASSPRTSGRPYEQYF. The CDR3 bases are TGTGCCAGCAGCCCCCGGACTAGCGGGAGGCCCTACGAGCAGTACTTC.

This chain connects TRBV4-1 to TRBJ1-1; maybe TRBD1 (6 bases). The CDR3 is 16 residues long. Deletions cut 0 bases from V and 3 bases from J, with 14 bases between. In germline, CDR1 is MGHRA, CDR2 YSYEKL. This CDR3 reads CASSQDGGAGHTEAFF. The CDR3 DNA follows: TGCGCCAGCAGCCAAGATGGGGGGGCGGGACACACTGAAGCTTTCTTT.

This clone was seen more than once but under ten times. This chain uses TRBV5-4 with TRBJ1-1; no clear D. The germline CDR1 and CDR2 sequences are SGHNT and YYREEE (reference sequence). V dropped 4 bases and J dropped 2 bases, with 12 bases sitting between them. CDR3 size: 14 residues. This CDR3 reads CASSGAGSNTEAFF. The DNA for the CDR3 is TGTGCCAGCAGCGGAGCCGGGAGCAACACTGAAGCTTTCTTT.

The chain has TRBV7-9 and TRBJ2-1; D possibly uses TRBD1 or TRBD2 (5 bases each). This CDR3 spans 15 amino acids. With 3 bases removed from V and 5 bases from J, the gap between germline ends came to 14 bases. CDR1 is SEHNR and CDR2 is FQNEAQ in the germline V gene (reference sequence). CDR3 region: CASSFRAGSDNEQFF. The CDR3 coding sequence is TGTGCCAGCAGCTTTCGGGCAGGGAGTGACAATGAGCAGTTCTTC. The variable domain in full, with the rest retrieved from reference TRBV7-9 and TRBJ2-1, is DTGVSQNPRHKITKRGQNVTFRCDPISEHNRLYWYRQTLGQGPEFLTYFQNEAQLEKSRLLSDRFSAERPKGSFSTLEIQRTEQGDSAMYLCASSFRAGSDNEQFFGPGTRLTVL.

The rearrangement uses TRBV7-8 and TRBJ2-7; TRBD1 agrees at 7 bases. CDR1 and CDR2 (germline): SGHVS, FQNEAQ. V was clipped by 5 bases and J by 3 bases; unmatched bases: 7. This CDR3 is built from 14 residues. The CDR3 sequence: CASSRQGQNYEQYF. The CDR3, as DNA: TGTGCCAGCAGCCGCCAGGGACAGAACTACGAGCAGTACTTC.

V is TRBV27 and J is TRBJ2-3; D unclear. V was cut by 7 bases and J by 0 bases, with 14 bases left in between. This CDR3 region has 15 residues. Germline V gene lookup returns CDR1 MNHEY and CDR2 SMNVEV (reference sequence). The CDR3 spells CASTPTQSSTDTQYF. Written as DNA, the CDR3 is TGTGCCAGCACCCCGACTCAATCTAGCACAGATACGCAGTATTTT.

This chain links TRBV5-1 with TRBJ2-3; TRBD1 aligns across 11 bases. The CDR3 runs to 14 residues. Per germline, CDR1 SGHRS and CDR2 YFSETQ. The J segment lost 4 bases and the V segment lost 6 bases, leaving 4 bases of the junction unmatched. The CDR3 protein is CASTRGQGADTQYF. Here the CDR3 DNA reads TGCGCCAGCACCAGGGGACAGGGGGCAGATACGCAGTATTTT.

The genes are TRBV7-8 and TRBJ2-7; 13 nucleotides agree with TRBD2. Germline CDR1 and CDR2: SGHVS and FQNEAQ. V was pared by 5 bases and J by 2 bases, with 15 bases of the junction left unmatched. This CDR3 has 19 amino acids. This CDR3 is CASSLTSRTSGSRTYEQYF. The CDR3 nucleotides read TGTGCCAGCAGCCTAACCTCCCGGACTAGCGGGAGTCGAACCTACGAGCAGTACTTC.

The rearrangement uses TRBV27 and TRBJ2-1; maybe TRBD2 (5 bases). The CDR3 loop spans 16 amino acids. The germline V gene encodes CDR1 MNHEY and CDR2 SMNVEV (reference sequence). Trimming pared 6 bases from V and 2 bases from J, leaving 17 bases between. CDR3 DNA sequence: TGTGCCAGCAGGACTCTATATGAGGGTCCCTACAATGAGCAGTTCTTC. Translating gives CASRTLYEGPYNEQFF.

V usage is TRBV30 and J usage is TRBJ2-3, with 10 bases matching TRBD2. The V segment lost 2 bases and the J segment 4 bases; nucleotides outside the gene matches: 18. The CDR3 consists of 19 residues. The germline gives CDR1 GTSNPN, CDR2 SVGIG (reference sequence). In DNA, the CDR3 is TGTGCCTGGAGTCAAGGACTAGCGGTGACGTGGGGCGGGTCAGATACGCAGTATTTT. Residues: CAWSQGLAVTWGGSDTQYF.

Turning to this clone: Distinct nucleotide sequences in the sample also encode this CDR3. The chain recombines TRBV19 with TRBJ2-7; D unresolved. Germline V lookup: CDR1 LNHDA, CDR2 SQIVND (reference sequence). V gave up 5 bases and J gave up 0 bases, with 2 bases separating them. The CDR3 has 11 amino acids. In nucleotides, the CDR3 is TGTGCCAGTAGTGCCTCCTACGAGCAGTACTTC. Amino acids: CASSASYEQYF.

This chain uses TRBV6-5 with TRBJ1-6, with 7 positions matching TRBD1. V trimming: 6 bases; J trimming: 8 bases; junction bases outside the gene matches: 7. This CDR3 region has 14 residues. The V gene's germline CDR1 is MNHEY and CDR2 SVGAGI. Written as DNA, the CDR3 is TGTGCCAGCAGACAACAGGGGTTGTATTCACCCCTCCACTTT. As protein: CASRQQGLYSPLHF.

The chain has TRBV28 and TRBJ2-7; possible D gene TRBD1, 6 bases. V was cut by 9 bases and J by 0 bases, with 15 bases left in between. The CDR3 sequence is 14 residues long. Per germline, CDR1 MDHEN and CDR2 SYDVKM. CDR3 amino acids: CASGLQGFSYEQYF. Written as DNA, the CDR3 is TGTGCCAGTGGATTACAGGGTTTCTCCTACGAGCAGTACTTC.

This clone was found a few times. The J gene is TRBJ1-5, the V gene TRBV2, with 9 positions matching TRBD1. CDR3 length equals 14 residues. The trim removed 7 bases at V and 2 bases at J, leaving 3 bases unmatched. Germline lookup yields CDR1 SNHLY and CDR2 FYNNEI. The CDR3 bases are TGTGCCAGCAAGGACAGGGGAGGCAATCAGCCCCAGCATTTT. Translated, it gives CASKDRGGNQPQHF.

The chain has TRBV6-1 and TRBJ2-7; TRBD2 might be the D (6 bases). The length of the CDR3 is 17 residues. Germline V gene sequence: CDR1 MNHNS, CDR2 SASEGT. V was shortened by 2 bases and J by 4 bases, with 21 bases between the two germline ends. The CDR3 DNA is TGTGCCAGCAGTGAATGGGACTCCCCGGGTAGACAGTACGAGCAGTACTTC. Residues: CASSEWDSPGRQYEQYF.

The chain combines TRBV4-1 with TRBJ2-7, with TRBD1 identical over 8 bases. V was pared by 3 bases and J by 7 bases, with 14 bases of the junction left unmatched. This CDR3 contains 16 residues. The germline V gene has CDR1 MGHRA and CDR2 YSYEKL. The CDR3 reads CASSHPPGTGAGEQYF. The CDR3 nucleotides read TGCGCCAGCAGCCATCCTCCCGGGACAGGAGCCGGAGAGCAGTACTTC.

The chain couples TRBV7-2 to TRBJ2-5, with TRBD2 identical over 12 bases. Germline CDR1 is SGHTA and CDR2 is FQGNSA. The CDR3 runs to 16 residues. With V trimmed by 1 base and J by 4 bases, 4 bases remained unmatched. CDR3 DNA: TGTGCCAGCAGCTTAGTGCTAGCGGGAGGGGCAGAGACCCAGTACTTC. Encoded protein: CASSLVLAGGAETQYF.

J is TRBJ2-1 and V is TRBV5-1; a possible D gene is TRBD2 (7 bases). Trimming cost V 3 bases and J 4 bases, with 20 bases left between them. Germline CDR1 and CDR2: SGHRS and YFSETQ. CDR3 length equals 17 residues. This chain's CDR3 is CASSYEILGGLYNEQFF. CDR3 DNA: TGCGCCAGCAGCTACGAGATTCTCGGGGGGCTGTACAATGAGCAGTTCTTC. Drawing the rest from reference TRBV5-1 and TRBJ2-1, the complete variable domain is KAGVTQTPRYLIKTRGQQVTLSCSPISGHRSVSWYQQTPGQGLQFLFEYFSETQRNKGNFPGRFSGRQFSNSRSEMNVSTLELGDSALYLCASSYEILGGLYNEQFFGPGTRLTVL.

Remarks on this clone: Other DNA sequences in the sample encode the same CDR3. The V and J genes are TRBV28 and TRBJ1-2, with D possibly TRBD1 on 6 matching bases. This CDR3 spans 14 amino acids. V shed 5 bases and J shed 2 bases, with 12 bases lying between them. The germline CDR1 and CDR2 sequences are MDHEN and SYDVKM. The CDR3 here is CASSLSGGNYGYTF. CDR3 bases: TGTGCCAGCAGTCTGTCGGGGGGCAACTATGGCTACACCTTC.

Note on this clone: This specimen includes other DNA sequences encoding the same CDR3. V and J are TRBV27 and TRBJ2-1, with 7 bases that match TRBD2. The germline CDR1 and CDR2 sequences are MNHEY and SMNVEV (reference sequence). V dropped 3 bases and J dropped 2; count of bases not matched to a gene: 4. The CDR3 runs to 15 residues. For the CDR3, the DNA is TGTGCCAGCAGTTTGGAGGGAGGGCCCTACAATGAGCAGTTCTTC. This translates into CASSLEGGPYNEQFF.